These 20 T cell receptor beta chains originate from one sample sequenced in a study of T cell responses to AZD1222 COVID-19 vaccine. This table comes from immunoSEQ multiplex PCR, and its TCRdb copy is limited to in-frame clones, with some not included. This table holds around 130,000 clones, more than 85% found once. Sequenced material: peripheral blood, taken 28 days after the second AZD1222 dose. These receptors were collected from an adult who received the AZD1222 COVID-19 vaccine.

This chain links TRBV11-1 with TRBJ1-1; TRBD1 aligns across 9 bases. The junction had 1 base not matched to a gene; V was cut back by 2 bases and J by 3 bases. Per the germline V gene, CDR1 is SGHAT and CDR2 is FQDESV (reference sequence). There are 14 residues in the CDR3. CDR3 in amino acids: CASSLRTGDTEAFF. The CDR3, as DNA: TGTGCCAGCAGCTTAAGGACAGGGGACACTGAAGCTTTCTTT.

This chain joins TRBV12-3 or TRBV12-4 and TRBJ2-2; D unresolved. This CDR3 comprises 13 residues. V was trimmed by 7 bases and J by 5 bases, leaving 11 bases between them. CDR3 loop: CASNLVLTGELFF. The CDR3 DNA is TGTGCCAGCAACCTTGTGCTGACCGGGGAGCTGTTTTTT.

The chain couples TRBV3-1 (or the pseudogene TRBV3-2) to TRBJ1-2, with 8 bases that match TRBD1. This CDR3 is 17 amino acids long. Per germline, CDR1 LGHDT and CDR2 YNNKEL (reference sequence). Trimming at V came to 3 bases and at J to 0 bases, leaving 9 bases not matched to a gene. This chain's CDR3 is CASSHGTGVFTNYGYTF. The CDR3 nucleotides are TGTGCCAGCAGCCACGGGACAGGCGTATTTACTAACTATGGCTACACCTTC.

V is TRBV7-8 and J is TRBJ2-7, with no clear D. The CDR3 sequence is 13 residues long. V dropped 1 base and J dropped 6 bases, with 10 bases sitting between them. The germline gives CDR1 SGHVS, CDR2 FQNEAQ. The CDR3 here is CASSLELEGEQYV. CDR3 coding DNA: TGTGCCAGCAGCTTAGAGTTGGAAGGCGAGCAGTACGTC.

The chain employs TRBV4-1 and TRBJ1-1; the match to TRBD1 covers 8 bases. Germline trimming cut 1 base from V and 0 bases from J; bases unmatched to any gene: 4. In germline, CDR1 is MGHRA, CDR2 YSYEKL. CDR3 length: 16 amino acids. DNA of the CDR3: TGCGCCAGCAGCCAAGGACAGGGGCGACTGAACACTGAAGCTTTCTTT. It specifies CASSQGQGRLNTEAFF.

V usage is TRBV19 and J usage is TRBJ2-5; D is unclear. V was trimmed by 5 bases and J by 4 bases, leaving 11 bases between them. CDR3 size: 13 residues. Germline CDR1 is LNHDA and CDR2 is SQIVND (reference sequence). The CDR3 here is CASSAPGIETQYF. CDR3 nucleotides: TGTGCCAGTAGTGCCCCCGGAATAGAGACCCAGTACTTC.

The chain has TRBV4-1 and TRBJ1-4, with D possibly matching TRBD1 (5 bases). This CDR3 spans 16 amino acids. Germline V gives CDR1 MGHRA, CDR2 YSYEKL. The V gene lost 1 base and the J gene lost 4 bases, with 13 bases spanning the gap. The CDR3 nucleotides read TGCGCCAGCAGCCAAGGGAACAGGCAGGGTAATGAAAAACTGTTTTTT. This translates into CASSQGNRQGNEKLFF.

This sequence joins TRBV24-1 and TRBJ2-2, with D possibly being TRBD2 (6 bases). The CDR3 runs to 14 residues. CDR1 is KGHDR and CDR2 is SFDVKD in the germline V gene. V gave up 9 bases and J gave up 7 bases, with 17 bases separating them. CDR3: CATGSSGQDGELFF. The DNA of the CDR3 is TGTGCCACCGGTTCGAGCGGGCAGGACGGGGAGCTGTTTTTT.

This CDR3 is CASSLLAGEHEQFF. The CDR3, as DNA: TGCGCCAGCAGCTTGCTAGCGGGGGAACATGAGCAGTTCTTC. This sequence joins TRBV5-1 and TRBJ2-1; 10 bases line up with TRBD2. In germline, CDR1 is SGHRS, CDR2 YFSETQ. The CDR3 length is 14 residues. Losses at the gene ends were 1 base for V and 8 bases for J; bases not matched to a gene: 3.

Written as DNA, the CDR3 is TGCAGCGTTGGGTGGGAGAACACTGAAGCTTTCTTT. Residues: CSVGWENTEAFF. This rearrangement joins TRBV29-1 to TRBJ1-1, with D hard to call. Trimming took 4 bases from V and 1 from J, leaving 7 bases between them. The CDR3 sequence is 12 residues long. Germline loops: CDR1 SQVTM, CDR2 ANQGSEA.

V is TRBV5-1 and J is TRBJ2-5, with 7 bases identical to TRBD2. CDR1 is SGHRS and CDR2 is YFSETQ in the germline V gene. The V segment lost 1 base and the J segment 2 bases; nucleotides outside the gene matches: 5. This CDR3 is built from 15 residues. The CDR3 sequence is CASSLMSGAQETQYF. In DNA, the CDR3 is TGCGCCAGCAGCTTGATGAGCGGGGCTCAAGAGACCCAGTACTTC.

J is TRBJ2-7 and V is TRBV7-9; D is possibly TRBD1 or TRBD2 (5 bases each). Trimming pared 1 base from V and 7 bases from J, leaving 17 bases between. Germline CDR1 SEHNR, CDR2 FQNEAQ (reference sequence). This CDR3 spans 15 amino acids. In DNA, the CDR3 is TGTGCCAGCAGCTTAGTGGGGTTTGGGGGAATGGAGCAGTACTTC. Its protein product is CASSLVGFGGMEQYF.

This CDR3 reads CASGDGTDTQYF. CDR3 in DNA: TGCGCCAGCGGGGACGGGACAGATACGCAGTATTTT. The chain joins TRBV5-1 to TRBJ2-3, with D possibly being TRBD1 or TRBD2 (5 bases each). Germline V gene sequence: CDR1 SGHRS, CDR2 YFSETQ. CDR3 length: 12 residues. Trimming stripped 7 bases from V and 3 bases from J, with 9 bases between.

CDR3 in amino acids: CASKKDRGNTGELFF. The DNA of the CDR3 is TGCGCCAGCAAAAAAGACAGGGGGAACACCGGGGAGCTGTTTTTT. V gene TRBV5-1 combines with J gene TRBJ2-2; 8 bases are a match to TRBD1. Per the germline V gene, CDR1 is SGHRS and CDR2 is YFSETQ. V shed 6 bases, J shed 1 base, and the junction held 5 bases outside the gene matches. This CDR3 contains 15 residues.

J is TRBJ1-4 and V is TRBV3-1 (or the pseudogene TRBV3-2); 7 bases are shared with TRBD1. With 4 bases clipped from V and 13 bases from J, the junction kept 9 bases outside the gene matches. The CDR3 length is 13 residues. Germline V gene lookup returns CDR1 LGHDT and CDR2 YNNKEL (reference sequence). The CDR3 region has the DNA TGTGCCAGCAGCCTCGTACAGGGGAATGGACTGTTTTTT. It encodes CASSLVQGNGLFF.

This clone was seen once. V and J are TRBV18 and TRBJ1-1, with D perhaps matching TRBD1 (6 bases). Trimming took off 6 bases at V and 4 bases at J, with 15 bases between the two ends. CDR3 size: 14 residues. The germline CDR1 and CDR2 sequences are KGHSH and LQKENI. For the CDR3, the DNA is TGTGCCAGCTCCCCGGCTCAGGGGTCCACTGAAGCTTTCTTT. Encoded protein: CASSPAQGSTEAFF.

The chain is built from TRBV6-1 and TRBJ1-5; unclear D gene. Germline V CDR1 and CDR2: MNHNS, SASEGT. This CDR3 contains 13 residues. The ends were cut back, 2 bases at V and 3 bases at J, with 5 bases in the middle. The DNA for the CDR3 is TGTGCCAGCAGTGAATGGGACAATCAGCCCCAGCATTTT. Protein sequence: CASSEWDNQPQHF.

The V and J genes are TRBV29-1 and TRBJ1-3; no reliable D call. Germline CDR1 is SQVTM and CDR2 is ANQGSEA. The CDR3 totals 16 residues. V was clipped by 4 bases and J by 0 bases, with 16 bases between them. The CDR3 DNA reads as TGCAGCGTTGTTGGGTTTTCGGGCATCTCTGGAAACACCATATATTTT. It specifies CSVVGFSGISGNTIYF.

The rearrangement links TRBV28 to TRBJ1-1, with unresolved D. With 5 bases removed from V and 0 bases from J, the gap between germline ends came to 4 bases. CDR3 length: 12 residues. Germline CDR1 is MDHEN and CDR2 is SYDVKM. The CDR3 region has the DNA TGTGCCAGCAGTCCTGTGAACACTGAAGCTTTCTTT. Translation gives CASSPVNTEAFF. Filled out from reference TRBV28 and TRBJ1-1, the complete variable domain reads DVKVTQSSRYLVKRTGEKVFLECVQDMDHENMFWYRQDPGLGLRLIYFSYDVKMKEKGDIPEGYSVSREKKERFSLILESASTNQTSMYLCASSPVNTEAFFGQGTRLTVV.

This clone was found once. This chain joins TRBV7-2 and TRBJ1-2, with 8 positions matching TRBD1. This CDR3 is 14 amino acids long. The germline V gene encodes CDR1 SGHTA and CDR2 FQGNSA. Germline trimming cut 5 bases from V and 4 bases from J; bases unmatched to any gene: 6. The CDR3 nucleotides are TGTGCCAGCAGCAAATGGACAGGGCCCTATGGCTACACCTTC. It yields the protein CASSKWTGPYGYTF.